This TCR beta chain comes out of a study of control samples from healthy donors and cancer patients. Here immunoSEQ multiplex PCR was the method, and the copy in TCRdb shows in-frame clones only, minus some. Among approximately 90,000 clones, less than 90% were seen once, and the ten largest hold approximately 15%. With respect to this clone: A read error may account for a junction end that differs from germline.

Sequencing used blood. The sequence derives from a woman in her seventies in good health.

For the CDR3, the DNA is TGTGCCACCAGCAGAGATGTAGGGGGGCGGAATTTT. It is translated as CATSRDVGGRNF. The chain recombines TRBV15 with TRBJ1-1, with D possibly matching TRBD1 (6 bases). Per the germline V gene, CDR1 is LNHNV and CDR2 is YYDKDF (reference sequence). CDR3 length: 12 amino acids.